This T cell receptor beta chain was sequenced in a study of T cell responses to AZD1222 COVID-19 vaccine. The ends were cut back, 1 base at V and 0 bases at J, with 13 bases in the middle. CDR1 is LGHNA, CDR2 YNFKEQ, per germline. This CDR3 region has 16 residues. Repertoires were generated with immunoSEQ multiplex PCR, while TCRdb's copy carries only in-frame clones and drops some. Among over 95,000 clones, roughly 90% were seen once, and the ten largest hold over 6.5%. Sequenced here: peripheral blood, sampled on day 0 of AZD1222 vaccination. The V gene is TRBV4-2, the J gene TRBJ2-7, with D possibly called TRBD1 or TRBD2 (6 bases each). The receptor comes from an adult in good health. The CDR3 DNA reads as TGTGCCAGCAGCCAAGGAGGGGGGTGGGGCTCCTACGAGCAGTACTTC. Translation gives CASSQGGGWGSYEQYF.